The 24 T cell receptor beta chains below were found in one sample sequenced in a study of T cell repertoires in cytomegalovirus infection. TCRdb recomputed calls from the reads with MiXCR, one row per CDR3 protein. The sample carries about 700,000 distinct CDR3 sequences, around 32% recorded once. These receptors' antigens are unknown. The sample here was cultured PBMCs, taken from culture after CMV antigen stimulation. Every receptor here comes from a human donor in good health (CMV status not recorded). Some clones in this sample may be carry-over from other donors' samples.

The CDR3 here is CASSRRRDRNEKLFF. The CDR3 DNA sequence: TGCGCCAGCAGCCGACGCCGGGACCGCAATGAAAAACTGTTTTTT. The V call is TRBV4-3, the J call TRBJ1-4; a possible D gene is TRBD1 (5 bases). This CDR3 contains 15 residues. CDR1 is LGHNA, CDR2 YSLEER, per germline. Between the trimmed V and J ends, which lost 4 bases and 5 bases, there was a span of 14 bases.

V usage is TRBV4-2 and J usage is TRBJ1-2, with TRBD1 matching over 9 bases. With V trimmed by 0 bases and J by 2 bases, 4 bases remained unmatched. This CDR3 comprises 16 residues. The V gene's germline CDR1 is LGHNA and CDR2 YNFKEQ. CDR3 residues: CASSQDPGQGNYGYTF. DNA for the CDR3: TGTGCCAGCAGCCAAGATCCCGGACAGGGGAACTATGGCTACACCTTC.

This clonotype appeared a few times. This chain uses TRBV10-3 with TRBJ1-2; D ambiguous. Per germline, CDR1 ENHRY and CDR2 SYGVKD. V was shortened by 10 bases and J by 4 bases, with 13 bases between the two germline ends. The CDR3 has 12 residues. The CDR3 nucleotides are TGTGCCACCACGACCACGGGCTATGGCTACACCTTC. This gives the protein CATTTTGYGYTF.

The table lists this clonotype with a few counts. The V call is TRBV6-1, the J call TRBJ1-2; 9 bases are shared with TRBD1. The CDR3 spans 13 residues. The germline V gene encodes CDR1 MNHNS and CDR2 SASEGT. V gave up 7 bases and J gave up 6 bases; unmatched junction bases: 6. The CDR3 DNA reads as TGTGCCAGCAAAGCAGGACAGGGGAATGGCTACACCTTC. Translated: CASKAGQGNGYTF.

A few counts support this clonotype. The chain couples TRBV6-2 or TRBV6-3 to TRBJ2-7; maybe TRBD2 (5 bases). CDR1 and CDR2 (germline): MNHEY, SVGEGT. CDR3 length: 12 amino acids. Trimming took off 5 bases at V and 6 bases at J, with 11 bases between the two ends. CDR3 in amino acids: CASSPRTGEQYF. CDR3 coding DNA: TGTGCCAGCAGTCCCCGGACTGGCGAGCAGTACTTC.

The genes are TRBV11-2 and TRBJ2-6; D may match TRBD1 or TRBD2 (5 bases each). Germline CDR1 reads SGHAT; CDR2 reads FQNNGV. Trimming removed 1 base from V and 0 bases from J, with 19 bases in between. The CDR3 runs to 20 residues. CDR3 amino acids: CASSLGRGRNSSSGANVLTF. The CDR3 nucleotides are TGTGCCAGCAGCTTAGGAAGGGGACGGAACTCTAGCTCTGGGGCCAACGTCCTGACTTTC.

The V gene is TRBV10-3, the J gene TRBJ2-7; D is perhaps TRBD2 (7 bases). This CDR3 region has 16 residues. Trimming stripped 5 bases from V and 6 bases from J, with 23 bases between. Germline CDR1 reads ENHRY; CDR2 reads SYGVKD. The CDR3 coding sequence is TGTGCCATCAGTACCGTGAGGGGCCGGGGGGCCTTCGAGCAGTACTTC. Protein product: CAISTVRGRGAFEQYF.

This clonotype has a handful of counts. The chain's CDR3 is CASSLFLSRDQPQHF. The DNA for the CDR3 is TGTGCCAGCAGCTTGTTTCTATCGCGCGATCAGCCCCAGCATTTT. This rearrangement joins TRBV5-4 to TRBJ1-5, with D uncertain. With 1 base removed from V and 5 bases from J, the gap between germline ends came to 13 bases. Germline lookup yields CDR1 SGHNT and CDR2 YYREEE (reference sequence). The CDR3 totals 15 residues.

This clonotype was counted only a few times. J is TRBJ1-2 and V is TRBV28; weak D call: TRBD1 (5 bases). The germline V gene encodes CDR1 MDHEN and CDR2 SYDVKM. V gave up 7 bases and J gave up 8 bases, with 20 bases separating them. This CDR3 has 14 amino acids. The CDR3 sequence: CASTLAPGLTGYTF. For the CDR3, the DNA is TGTGCCAGCACCCTAGCACCAGGGTTAACCGGCTACACCTTC.

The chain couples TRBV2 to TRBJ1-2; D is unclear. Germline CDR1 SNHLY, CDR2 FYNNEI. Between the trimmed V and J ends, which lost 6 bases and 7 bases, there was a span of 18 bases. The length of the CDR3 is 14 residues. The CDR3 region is CASSQRAPLSGYTF. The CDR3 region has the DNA TGTGCCAGCAGCCAACGGGCTCCTCTTAGTGGCTACACCTTC.

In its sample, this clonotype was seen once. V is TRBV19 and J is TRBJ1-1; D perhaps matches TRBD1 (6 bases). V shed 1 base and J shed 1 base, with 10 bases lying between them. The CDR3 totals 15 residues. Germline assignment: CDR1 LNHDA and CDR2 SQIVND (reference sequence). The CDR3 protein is CASSIAGRGNTEAFF. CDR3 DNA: TGTGCCAGTAGTATAGCTGGCAGGGGGAACACTGAAGCTTTCTTT.

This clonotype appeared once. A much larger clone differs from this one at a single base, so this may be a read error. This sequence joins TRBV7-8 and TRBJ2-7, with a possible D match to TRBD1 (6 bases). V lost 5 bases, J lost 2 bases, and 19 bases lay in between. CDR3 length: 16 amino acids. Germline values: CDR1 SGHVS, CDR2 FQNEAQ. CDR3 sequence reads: CASSLSGLGAPYEQYF. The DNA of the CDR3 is TGTGCCAGCAGCCTTTCAGGTTTGGGGGCCCCCTACGAGCAGTACTTC.

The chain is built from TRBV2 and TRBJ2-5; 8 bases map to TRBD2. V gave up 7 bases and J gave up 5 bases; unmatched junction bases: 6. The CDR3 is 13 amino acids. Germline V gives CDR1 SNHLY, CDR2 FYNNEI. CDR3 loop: CASTGTRDETQYF. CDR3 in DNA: TGTGCCAGCACCGGGACTAGAGATGAGACCCAGTACTTC.

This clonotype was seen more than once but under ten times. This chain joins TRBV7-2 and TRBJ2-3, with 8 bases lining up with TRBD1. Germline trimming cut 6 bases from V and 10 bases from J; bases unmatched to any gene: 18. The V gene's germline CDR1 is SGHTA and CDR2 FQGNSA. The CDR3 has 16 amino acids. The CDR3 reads CASRPTPGQDPGAQYF. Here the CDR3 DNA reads TGTGCCAGCAGGCCTACTCCGGGACAGGACCCGGGGGCGCAGTATTTT.

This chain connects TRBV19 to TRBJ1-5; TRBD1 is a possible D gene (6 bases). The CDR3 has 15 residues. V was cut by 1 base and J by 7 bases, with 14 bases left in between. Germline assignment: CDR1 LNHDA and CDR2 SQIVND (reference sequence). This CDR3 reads CASSIVGGPKQPQHF. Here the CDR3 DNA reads TGTGCCAGTAGTATAGTCGGGGGGCCTAAGCAGCCCCAGCATTTT.

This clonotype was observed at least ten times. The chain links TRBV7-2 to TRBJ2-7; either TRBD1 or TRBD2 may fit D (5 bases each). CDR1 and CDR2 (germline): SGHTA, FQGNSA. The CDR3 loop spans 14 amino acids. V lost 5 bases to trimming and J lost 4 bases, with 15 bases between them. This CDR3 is CASSPQATGYEQYF. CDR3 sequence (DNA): TGTGCCAGCAGCCCACAGGCGACGGGATACGAGCAGTACTTC.

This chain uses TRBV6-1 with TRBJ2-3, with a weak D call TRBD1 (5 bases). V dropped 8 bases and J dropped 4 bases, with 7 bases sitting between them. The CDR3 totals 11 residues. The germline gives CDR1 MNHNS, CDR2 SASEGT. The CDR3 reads CASQGADTQYF. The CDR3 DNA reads TGTGCCAGCCAGGGTGCAGATACGCAGTATTTT.

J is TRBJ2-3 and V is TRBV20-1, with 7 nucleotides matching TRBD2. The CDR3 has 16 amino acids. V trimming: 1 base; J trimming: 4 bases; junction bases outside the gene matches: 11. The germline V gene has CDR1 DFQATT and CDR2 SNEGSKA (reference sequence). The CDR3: CSARVGAGLGSDTQYF. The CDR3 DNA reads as TGCAGTGCTAGAGTAGGAGCGGGATTGGGCTCAGATACGCAGTATTTT.

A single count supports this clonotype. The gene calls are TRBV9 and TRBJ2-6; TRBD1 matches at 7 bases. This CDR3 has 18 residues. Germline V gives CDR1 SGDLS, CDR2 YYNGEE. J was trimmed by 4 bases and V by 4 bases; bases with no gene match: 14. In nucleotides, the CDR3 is TGTGCCAGCAGCACAGGACAGGCGTCCCCCGGGGGGGCCAACGTCCTGACTTTC. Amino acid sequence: CASSTGQASPGGANVLTF.

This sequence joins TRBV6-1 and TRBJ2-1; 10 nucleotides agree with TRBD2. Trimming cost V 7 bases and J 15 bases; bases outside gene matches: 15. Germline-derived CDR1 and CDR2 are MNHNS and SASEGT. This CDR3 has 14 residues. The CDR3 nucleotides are TGTGCCAGCAACGAACTAGCGGGAAAAACACACCCGTTCTTC. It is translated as CASNELAGKTHPFF.

The DNA for the CDR3 is TGTGCCAGCAGTTTTACGCGGAATCAGCCCCAGCATTTT. Its protein product is CASSFTRNQPQHF. The chain combines TRBV12-3 or TRBV12-4 with TRBJ1-5; no firm D call. The CDR3 contains 13 residues. V lost 3 bases and J lost 4, with 7 bases in between.

The CDR3 protein is CASSPSGGANTEAFF. DNA for the CDR3: TGTGCCAGCAGCCCCTCTGGAGGGGCTAACACTGAAGCTTTCTTT. The chain combines TRBV7-9 with TRBJ1-1, with a weak D call TRBD1 (5 bases). In germline, CDR1 is SEHNR, CDR2 FQNEAQ (reference sequence). Trimming removed 5 bases from V and 2 bases from J, with 15 bases in between. The CDR3 extends over 15 amino acids.

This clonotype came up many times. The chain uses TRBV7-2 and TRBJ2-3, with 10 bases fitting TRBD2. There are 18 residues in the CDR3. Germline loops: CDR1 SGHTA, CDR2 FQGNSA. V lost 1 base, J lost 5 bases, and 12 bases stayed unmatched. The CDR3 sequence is CASSLDPSGGKAGDTQYF. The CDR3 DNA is TGTGCCAGCAGCTTAGACCCTAGCGGGGGAAAGGCAGGAGATACGCAGTATTTT. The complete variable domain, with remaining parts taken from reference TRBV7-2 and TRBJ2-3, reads GAGVSQSPSNKVTEKGKDVELRCDPISGHTALYWYRQSLGQGLEFLIYFQGNSAPDKSGLPSDRFSAERTGGSVSTLTIQRTQQEDSAVYLCASSLDPSGGKAGDTQYFGPGTRLTVL.

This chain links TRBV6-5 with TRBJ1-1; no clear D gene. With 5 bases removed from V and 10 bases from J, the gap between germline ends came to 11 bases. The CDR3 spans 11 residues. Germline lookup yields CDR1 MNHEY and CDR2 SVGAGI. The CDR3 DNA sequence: TGTGCCAGCAGTAACAGTCGAGGAGCTTTCTTT. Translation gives CASSNSRGAFF.